The 26 T cell receptor beta chains below were found in one sample sequenced in a study of blood T cell repertoires in COVID-19. Using immunoSEQ multiplex PCR, the repertoire was profiled, and TCRdb retains in-frame clones only, with some absent. The table has about 150,000 clones, over 75% seen once. The specimen sequenced was peripheral blood. These receptors all come from a man aged 55 to 69 with COVID-19, enrolled during active disease.

V gene TRBV12-5 combines with J gene TRBJ2-2, with unresolved D. Trimming shortened V by 1 base and J by 6 bases, and 6 bases separated the two germline ends. The CDR3 has 13 amino acids. Germline V gene lookup returns CDR1 LGHNT and CDR2 FRNRAP. The CDR3 sequence is CASGLGLAGELFF. The CDR3 bases are TGTGCTAGTGGTTTGGGGCTTGCCGGGGAGCTGTTTTTT. Looking up the rest from reference TRBV12-5 and TRBJ2-2 gives the full variable domain: DARVTQTPRHKVTEMGQEVTMRCQPILGHNTVFWYRQTMMQGLELLAYFRNRAPLDDSGMPKDRFSAEMPDATLATLKIQPSEPRDSAVYFCASGLGLAGELFFGEGSRLTVL.

V is TRBV19 and J is TRBJ2-1, with D possibly being TRBD2 (5 bases). The CDR3 covers 13 residues. Germline assignment: CDR1 LNHDA and CDR2 SQIVND (reference sequence). V lost 6 bases, J lost 7 bases, and 13 bases lay in between. CDR3: CASSRLTGNEQFF. The CDR3 DNA is TGTGCCAGTAGCCGCCTGACGGGGAATGAGCAGTTCTTC.

The chain joins TRBV6-5 to TRBJ1-5; D possibly corresponds to TRBD1 (6 bases). This CDR3 has 15 amino acids. Germline V gives CDR1 MNHEY, CDR2 SVGAGI. Trimming stripped 6 bases from V and 2 bases from J, with 14 bases between. The CDR3 sequence is CASSADRAGNQPQHF. CDR3 nucleotide sequence: TGTGCCAGCAGCGCGGACAGAGCGGGCAATCAGCCCCAGCATTTT.

The V call is TRBV5-6, the J call TRBJ1-3; possible D gene TRBD1, 5 bases. With 0 bases removed from V and 3 bases from J, the gap between germline ends came to 7 bases. Germline CDR1 SGHDT, CDR2 YYEEEE. This CDR3 has 14 amino acids. The CDR3 sequence is CASSLAGVGNTIYF. The DNA of the CDR3 is TGTGCCAGCAGCTTGGCGGGGGTTGGAAACACCATATATTTT.

In nucleotides, the CDR3 is TGTGCCAGCAGCTCCCTAGAGACCCAGTACTTC. Amino acids: CASSSLETQYF. This chain uses TRBV7-2 with TRBJ2-5; D gene unclear. V was cut by 4 bases and J by 4 bases, with 4 bases left in between. In germline, CDR1 is SGHTA, CDR2 FQGNSA. The CDR3 totals 11 residues.

The rearrangement links TRBV24-1 to TRBJ1-2, with 9 bases that match TRBD1. The CDR3 runs 17 residues. Germline values: CDR1 KGHDR, CDR2 SFDVKD. The junction had 11 bases not matched to a gene; V was cut back by 3 bases and J by 4 bases. The CDR3 DNA follows: TGTGCCACCAGTGATACGCCGCGCACAGGGGGCCTCTATGGCTACACCTTC. Residues: CATSDTPRTGGLYGYTF.

This chain links TRBV5-4 with TRBJ2-2; 8 bases map to TRBD2. V lost 2 bases to trimming and J lost 2 bases; unmatched junction nucleotides: 8. Germline-derived CDR1 and CDR2 are SGHNT and YYREEE (reference sequence). This CDR3 comprises 17 residues. CDR3 region: CASSFLAGRGNTGELFF. CDR3 coding DNA: TGTGCCAGCAGCTTCTTGGCCGGGAGGGGAAACACCGGGGAGCTGTTTTTT.

CDR3 bases: TGTGCCAGCAGGGACAGGGCGGGCAGCATTACAGATACGCAGTATTTT. Translating it yields CASRDRAGSITDTQYF. The chain recombines TRBV2 with TRBJ2-3, with 8 bases aligning to TRBD1. CDR3 size: 16 residues. CDR1 and CDR2 (germline): SNHLY, FYNNEI. V lost 6 bases to trimming and J lost 3 bases; unmatched junction nucleotides: 11. Filled out from reference TRBV2 and TRBJ2-3, the complete variable domain reads EPEVTQTPSHQVTQMGQEVILRCVPISNHLYFYWYRQILGQKVEFLVSFYNNEISEKSEIFDDQFSVERPDGSNFTLKIRSTKLEDSAMYFCASRDRAGSITDTQYFGPGTRLTVL.

The gene calls are TRBV12-3 or TRBV12-4 and TRBJ1-1; D is perhaps TRBD1 (5 bases). This CDR3 region has 13 residues. Trimming removed 7 bases at V and 7 bases at J, with 16 bases between. In DNA form, the CDR3 reads TGTGCCAGCAATGCGGGGGGAAGAGGTGAAGCTTTCTTT. It specifies CASNAGGRGEAFF.

The chain is built from TRBV6-5 and TRBJ1-4; 7 nucleotides line up with TRBD1. The germline CDR1 and CDR2 sequences are MNHEY and SVGAGI. With 5 bases clipped from V and 3 bases from J, the junction kept 6 bases outside the gene matches. The CDR3 spans 15 residues. The CDR3 loop is CASSIDRAANEKLFF. In DNA, the CDR3 is TGTGCCAGCAGTATAGACAGGGCTGCTAATGAAAAACTGTTTTTT.

The chain is built from TRBV7-9 and TRBJ1-4, with a weak D call TRBD1 (6 bases). In germline, CDR1 is SEHNR, CDR2 FQNEAQ (reference sequence). V was trimmed by 1 base and J by 0 bases, leaving 9 bases between them. CDR3 length: 16 residues. DNA of the CDR3: TGTGCCAGCAGCTTAGGGGACACCTCAACTAATGAAAAACTGTTTTTT. Amino acid sequence: CASSLGDTSTNEKLFF.

The chain links TRBV5-8 to TRBJ1-4, with D hard to call. Trimming took off 4 bases at V and 0 bases at J, with 10 bases between the two ends. From germline, CDR1 is SGHTS and CDR2 YDEGEE. This CDR3 region has 15 residues. The CDR3 spells CASSEHSATNEKLFF. CDR3 sequence (DNA): TGTGCCAGCAGCGAACACAGTGCAACTAATGAAAAACTGTTTTTT.

This clone has a single count. The V call is TRBV14, the J call TRBJ1-5, with a tentative D call TRBD1 (5 bases). Trimming removed 8 bases from V and 4 bases from J, with 12 bases in between. This CDR3 spans 13 amino acids. From germline, CDR1 is SGHDN and CDR2 FVKESK. As DNA, the CDR3 is TGTGCCAGCTCGGCGGACATGAATCAGCCCCAGCATTTT. Protein: CASSADMNQPQHF.

V usage is TRBV5-4 and J usage is TRBJ1-1; a possible D gene is TRBD1 (5 bases). V was cut by 0 bases and J by 5 bases, with 17 bases left in between. Germline loops: CDR1 SGHNT, CDR2 YYREEE (reference sequence). The CDR3 loop spans 16 amino acids. Here the CDR3 DNA reads TGTGCCAGCAGCTTGGAAGGCAGGGTCGGGGGAACTGAAGCTTTCTTT. Amino acids: CASSLEGRVGGTEAFF.

The J gene is TRBJ2-2, the V gene TRBV29-1; 10 bases align to TRBD1. There are 16 residues in the CDR3. The V gene end was trimmed by 4 bases and the J gene end by 4 bases; junction bases not matched to a gene: 9. Germline V gene lookup returns CDR1 SQVTM and CDR2 ANQGSEA. The CDR3 here is CSVAKDRGGRTGELFF. In nucleotides, the CDR3 is TGCAGCGTTGCCAAGGACAGGGGGGGTCGCACCGGGGAGCTGTTTTTT.

For the CDR3, the DNA is TGTGCCAGCAGTTCATCCTTGGCCCAGGTAGGAGCGGACTATGGCTACACCTTC. Protein product: CASSSSLAQVGADYGYTF. This chain connects TRBV6-2 or TRBV6-3 to TRBJ1-2; D is uncertain. This CDR3 is built from 18 residues. CDR1 is MNHEY and CDR2 is SVGEGT in the germline V gene. The ends were cut back, 4 bases at V and 3 bases at J, with 24 bases in the middle.

The J gene is TRBJ2-1, the V gene TRBV12-5, with D unresolved. The CDR3 runs 11 residues. The germline CDR1 and CDR2 sequences are LGHNT and FRNRAP. Deletions cut 4 bases from V and 6 bases from J, with 4 bases between. The CDR3 sequence: CASGSLNEQFF. Written as DNA, the CDR3 is TGTGCTAGTGGTTCCCTCAATGAGCAGTTCTTC.

The chain carries TRBV6-2 or TRBV6-3 and TRBJ2-7, with D unclear. Germline loops: CDR1 MNHEY, CDR2 SVGEGT. The CDR3 has 12 amino acids. V dropped 3 bases and J dropped 3 bases, with 6 bases sitting between them. The CDR3 nucleotides read TGTGCCAGCAGTTATCAGAACTACGAGCAGTACTTC. This gives the protein CASSYQNYEQYF.

This chain uses TRBV7-2 with TRBJ1-6; 8 bases map to TRBD1. Germline V gene lookup returns CDR1 SGHTA and CDR2 FQGNSA. With V trimmed by 4 bases and J by 7 bases, 6 bases remained unmatched. CDR3 size: 15 residues. The DNA for the CDR3 is TGTGCCAGCAGCTGGGGACAGGTTGGAAATTCACCCCTCCACTTT. This gives the protein CASSWGQVGNSPLHF.

V usage is TRBV7-2 and J usage is TRBJ2-5; weak D call: TRBD1 (5 bases). This CDR3 region has 15 residues. Germline-derived CDR1 and CDR2 are SGHTA and FQGNSA. V gave up 1 base and J gave up 3 bases, with 12 bases separating them. CDR3 DNA: TGTGCCAGCAGCTTAGTGACCGGCAGGGAAGAGACCCAGTACTTC. It yields the protein CASSLVTGREETQYF.

This chain connects TRBV7-9 to TRBJ1-1; unclear D gene. This CDR3 has 13 residues. Germline V gene sequence: CDR1 SEHNR, CDR2 FQNEAQ (reference sequence). Trimming took 5 bases from V and 3 from J, leaving 10 bases between them. The CDR3: CASSNVPYTEAFF. DNA for the CDR3: TGTGCCAGCAGCAATGTCCCCTACACTGAAGCTTTCTTT.

This chain joins TRBV6-5 and TRBJ1-4; TRBD1 might be the D (5 bases). This CDR3 spans 15 amino acids. Per germline, CDR1 MNHEY and CDR2 SVGAGI. The ends were cut back, 8 bases at V and 2 bases at J, with 15 bases in the middle. CDR3 DNA: TGTGCCAGCTGCTTCAGGGTGGCGACTAATGAAAAACTGTTTTTT. Translated, it gives CASCFRVATNEKLFF.

CDR3 region: CASSLFSGLGYTF. CDR3 DNA sequence: TGCGCCAGCAGCTTGTTTTCAGGGCTTGGCTACACCTTC. The rearrangement links TRBV5-1 to TRBJ1-2; D perhaps matches TRBD1 (5 bases). Germline V CDR1 and CDR2: SGHRS, YFSETQ. The ends were cut back, 1 base at V and 7 bases at J, with 11 bases in the middle. The CDR3 has 13 residues.

The chain carries TRBV7-9 and TRBJ1-3; D is ambiguous. CDR1 and CDR2 (germline): SEHNR, FQNEAQ (reference sequence). The CDR3 extends over 16 amino acids. Trimming removed 5 bases from V and 0 bases from J, with 14 bases in between. Here the CDR3 DNA reads TGTGCCAGCAGCCCTGGCCAGCAGGCCTCTGGAAACACCATATATTTT. It specifies CASSPGQQASGNTIYF.

The chain is built from TRBV19 and TRBJ1-6; TRBD1 agrees at 10 bases. The ends lost 7 bases at V and 5 bases at J; junction bases unmatched: 8. Germline V gene sequence: CDR1 LNHDA, CDR2 SQIVND (reference sequence). The CDR3 has 16 residues. The CDR3 DNA reads as TGTGCCAGTAAGGGGGGACAGGGGATTAATAATTCACCCCTCCACTTT. Its translation: CASKGGQGINNSPLHF.

This clone occurred a few times. The V gene is TRBV4-2, the J gene TRBJ1-1, with D unresolved. Germline lookup yields CDR1 LGHNA and CDR2 YNFKEQ. CDR3 length equals 15 residues. V was cut by 1 base and J by 6 bases, with 15 bases left in between. The CDR3, as DNA: TGTGCCAGCAGCCAAGGCCATTCGGGGAGGGCTGAAGCTTTCTTT. Its translation is CASSQGHSGRAEAFF.